A single TCR beta chain is shown here with its context. This entry comes from a study of T cell responses to AZD1222 COVID-19 vaccine. The CDR3 runs to 17 residues. Germline loops: CDR1 SGHDN, CDR2 FVKESK. The V end lost 1 base, the J end lost 0 bases, and 13 bases lay between the germline ends. Produced via immunoSEQ multiplex PCR; TCRdb's table is partial and in-frame only. Of some 160,000 clones detected, around 92% appear once; the ten largest clones hold around 0.9%. The chain carries TRBV14 and TRBJ1-3, with D uncertain. The origin of this receptor is an adult in good health. The source material was peripheral blood, sampled on day 0 of AZD1222 vaccination. Here the CDR3 DNA reads TGTGCCAGCAGCCAAGTAGGGCAGCGAAGCTCTGGAAACACCATATATTTT. It specifies CASSQVGQRSSGNTIYF.